This T cell receptor (beta chain) was captured in a study of blood T cell repertoires in COVID-19 (dated by TCRdb to about 2020). With regard to the full study: Samples covering the acute and convalescent phases of COVID-19 were provided by collaborators in the United States, Italy and Spain. The material from the prospective study consisted of cDNA or gDNA derived from T cells, B-cell-depleted T cells, or PBMCs. The dataset comprised deeply sampled blood TCRbeta repertoires from subjects exposed to, actively infected with, or recovered from COVID-19. The repertoires were released in a freely available public database meant as a resource for research on the immune response to SARS-CoV-2. The samples were drawn from two sources: the first 160 participants of the ongoing ImmuneRACE study, and 950 to 1,500 subjects contributed by 6 global collaborators. The sample metadata nearly always contained a de-identified subject ID, COVID-19 status, age in years and sex. Where available, HLA class I and class II types were taken from metadata supplied by the sample provider and were not determined by assay-based typing. What the study reported, not specific to this receptor: How much clinical and demographic metadata was included differed by source and by participant, and the metadata was provided uncurated.

Collaborating institutions collected whole blood in K2EDTA tubes following their own protocols. Collaborator samples were shipped for TCRbeta analysis as frozen whole blood, isolated PBMCs, or DNA extracted from either sample type. TCRbeta CDR3 regions were amplified from genomic DNA by means of the immunoSEQ Assay, a bias-controlled multiplex PCR. Concerning the study's data processing: The number of nucleated cells in each sample was estimated by amplification of reference gene primers within the assay. To quantify the absolute abundance of each unique TCRbeta CDR3 rearrangement, sequence reads were collapsed and filtered. For each sample, productive Simpson clonality was calculated as the square root of Simpson's diversity index across productive rearrangements. The source is immuneACCESS, and TCRdb retained only in-frame sequences with V and J called. Part of the clones is not carried over; for the studies checked, unresolved V genes explain less than half of this, and the remainder is unexplained. Clonal size and the V and J genes are those of that table, whereas D and trimming came from the DNA. The sample data list some 80,000 clones, and roughly 82% of these were observed just once. The leading ten clones occupy about 6.9% of the sample.

Turning to this clone: Its antigen specificity is not known. Base qualities are not at hand, and no much larger clone is one base apart.

For CDR1 and CDR2, the germline V gene lists MNHEY and SVGAGI. For this chain, trimming is 4 bases at the V end and 2 bases at the J end, and the number of junction bases without a gene match is 7. CDR3 length: 15 amino acids, cysteine to phenylalanine. The retained sequence is limited to the CDR3, 45 bases, with the frame set at the first base. The V and J genes are TRBV6-5 and TRBJ1-2; 7 central bases correspond to TRBD1. The sequence came from a human donor in a cohort sampled during active COVID-19. The material sequenced was peripheral blood. CDR3 reads: CASSFAGTVNYGYTF. The sequenced DNA is TGTGCCAGCAGTTTCGCCGGGACAGTAAACTATGGCTACACCTTC.